These 25 T cell receptor beta chains were sequenced from one sample in a study of blood T cell repertoires in COVID-19. Measured with immunoSEQ multiplex PCR; TCRdb has only the in-frame clones, and not every one. The repertoire has some 390,000 clones, 89% of them found once; the top ten carry roughly 1.6%. The sample taken for sequencing was peripheral blood. Receptors originate from a woman in her thirties or forties with COVID-19, enrolled during active disease.

This clone was recorded only once. This chain joins TRBV28 and TRBJ1-1; D is ambiguous. The germline V gene encodes CDR1 MDHEN and CDR2 SYDVKM. This CDR3 is built from 11 residues. V shed 8 bases and J shed 10 bases, with 14 bases lying between them. CDR3 nucleotides: TGTGCCAGCGGGCGAGGGCCTGGAGCTTTCTTT. Its protein is CASGRGPGAFF.

The rearrangement links TRBV6-2 or TRBV6-3 to TRBJ1-1; D might be TRBD1 (5 bases). In germline, CDR1 is MNHEY, CDR2 SVGEGT. The ends were cut back, 2 bases at V and 4 bases at J, with 8 bases in the middle. This CDR3 has 13 amino acids. In DNA form, the CDR3 reads TGTGCCAGCAGTTACGGGGGGGGCACTGAAGCTTTCTTT. Protein sequence: CASSYGGGTEAFF.

This rearrangement joins TRBV5-4 to TRBJ2-1, with 9 bases identical to TRBD2. Germline lookup yields CDR1 SGHNT and CDR2 YYREEE (reference sequence). This CDR3 contains 15 residues. The junction had 10 bases not matched to a gene; V was cut back by 4 bases and J by 8 bases. CDR3 region: CASSPGLATPDEQFF. The CDR3 region has the DNA TGTGCCAGCAGCCCGGGACTAGCCACCCCAGATGAGCAGTTCTTC.

The chain carries TRBV30 and TRBJ2-7; 7 bases agree with TRBD2. There are 13 residues in the CDR3. CDR1 and CDR2 (germline): GTSNPN, SVGIG (reference sequence). After removal of 8 bases from V and 0 bases from J, the junction contained 7 bases not matched to a gene. The CDR3 is CALVTSDSYEQYF. The CDR3 DNA reads TGTGCCCTAGTAACTAGCGACTCCTACGAGCAGTACTTC.

The rearrangement joins TRBV15 to TRBJ1-5; D may be TRBD1 (6 bases). V was pared by 8 bases and J by 0 bases, with 11 bases between. The CDR3 runs to 14 residues. Germline V gene sequence: CDR1 LNHNV, CDR2 YYDKDF (reference sequence). The CDR3 region has the DNA TGTGCCACCGAACAGGGTTATAGCAATCAGCCCCAGCATTTT. This gives the protein CATEQGYSNQPQHF.

The V gene is TRBV6-2 or TRBV6-3, the J gene TRBJ1-1, with D tentatively TRBD1 (6 bases). V shed 6 bases and J shed 10 bases, with 24 bases lying between them. The CDR3 extends over 15 amino acids. The germline gives CDR1 MNHEY, CDR2 SVGEGT. Here the CDR3 DNA reads TGTGCCAGCAGCTGGCAAAGGACAGCGGATTTTGGAGCTTTCTTT. Its protein product is CASSWQRTADFGAFF.

This chain links TRBV7-9 with TRBJ2-7; TRBD1 agrees at 10 bases. CDR1 and CDR2 (germline): SEHNR, FQNEAQ (reference sequence). Germline trimming cut 6 bases from V and 6 bases from J; bases unmatched to any gene: 8. The CDR3 contains 14 residues. CDR3 DNA: TGTGCCAGCAGTCAACCGGACAGGGGGGGCGAGCAGTACTTC. This encodes CASSQPDRGGEQYF.

This clone came up once. This chain uses TRBV11-2 with TRBJ1-1; 8 bases are a match to TRBD1. Trimming at V came to 1 base and at J to 4 bases, leaving 5 bases not matched to a gene. Germline CDR1 is SGHAT and CDR2 is FQNNGV. The CDR3 has 15 amino acids. The CDR3 region has the DNA TGTGCCAGCAGCTTAGGGACAGGGTCATCCACTGAAGCTTTCTTT. Protein sequence: CASSLGTGSSTEAFF.

The chain is built from TRBV7-3 and TRBJ1-6; 7 bases are shared with TRBD1. J lost 4 bases, V lost 4 bases, and 1 base had no gene match. This CDR3 region has 14 residues. In germline, CDR1 is SGHTA, CDR2 FQGTGA. The CDR3 DNA reads as TGTGCCAGCAGCTCGGGACAGTATAATTCACCCCTCCACTTT. This codes for CASSSGQYNSPLHF.

The V call is TRBV7-9, the J call TRBJ1-2; 11 bases agree with TRBD1. V lost 3 bases to trimming and J lost 2 bases; unmatched junction nucleotides: 5. Germline lookup yields CDR1 SEHNR and CDR2 FQNEAQ (reference sequence). The CDR3 has 16 residues. CDR3 sequence (DNA): TGTGCCAGCAGCTTCCGGACAGGGGGCAGGAACTATGGCTACACCTTC. Its protein is CASSFRTGGRNYGYTF.

This chain links TRBV3-1 (or the pseudogene TRBV3-2) with TRBJ1-1; no clear D. Germline-derived CDR1 and CDR2 are LGHDT and YNNKEL (reference sequence). The CDR3 sequence is 15 residues long. V lost 4 bases to trimming and J lost 6 bases, with 18 bases between them. The CDR3 loop is CASSPSRSPRAEAFF. The CDR3 DNA reads as TGTGCCAGCAGCCCCTCTAGGTCCCCACGGGCTGAAGCTTTCTTT.

CDR3 amino acids: CASSPGTSGNNEQFF. CDR3 coding DNA: TGTGCCAGCAGTCCCGGGACTAGCGGGAACAATGAGCAGTTCTTC. The rearrangement joins TRBV6-4 to TRBJ2-1, with 13 bases lining up with TRBD2. The CDR3 spans 15 residues. Germline V CDR1 and CDR2: MRHNA, SNTAGT. V gave up 5 bases and J gave up 5 bases; unmatched junction bases: 3.

This sequence joins TRBV11-2 and TRBJ2-4; tentatively, D is TRBD1 (6 bases). This CDR3 has 16 amino acids. The germline V and J ends were trimmed by 2 bases and 0 bases, with 11 bases remaining between them. Germline assignment: CDR1 SGHAT and CDR2 FQNNGV. The CDR3 DNA reads as TGTGCCAGCAGCTTAATACAGGGCTTAGCCAAAAACATTCAGTACTTC. It yields the protein CASSLIQGLAKNIQYF.

The sample holds a few counts of this clone. This rearrangement joins TRBV4-1 to TRBJ1-4; 10 nucleotides match TRBD1. V was pared by 2 bases and J by 6 bases, with 6 bases of the junction left unmatched. The germline CDR1 and CDR2 sequences are MGHRA and YSYEKL. The length of the CDR3 is 16 residues. CDR3 nucleotide sequence: TGCGCCAGCAGCCAACATTTTGGGACAGGGGATGAAAAACTGTTTTTT. As protein: CASSQHFGTGDEKLFF.

The chain uses TRBV5-4 and TRBJ1-1, with 10 bases lining up with TRBD1. V shed 5 bases and J 5 bases; nucleotides not matched to a gene: 6. CDR1 and CDR2 from the germline V gene are SGHNT and YYREEE (reference sequence). CDR3 length equals 14 residues. The CDR3 protein is CASSSGTGVTEAFF. In DNA form, the CDR3 reads TGTGCCAGCAGTTCCGGGACAGGGGTGACTGAAGCTTTCTTT.

The chain combines TRBV18 with TRBJ2-1; TRBD2 matches 8 bases. Germline trimming cut 3 bases from V and 8 bases from J; bases unmatched to any gene: 3. The germline gives CDR1 KGHSH, CDR2 LQKENI. This CDR3 has 13 residues. The CDR3 bases are TGTGCCAGCTCACCGGGACTAGTCGATGAGCAGTTCTTC. Its protein is CASSPGLVDEQFF. Complete variable domain (other parts from reference TRBV18 and TRBJ2-1): NAGVMQNPRHLVRRRGQEARLRCSPMKGHSHVYWYRQLPEEGLKFMVYLQKENIIDESGMPKERFSAEFPKEGPSILRIQQVVRGDSAAYFCASSPGLVDEQFFGPGTRLTVL.

The chain has TRBV5-1 and TRBJ1-2, with a possible D match to TRBD1 (6 bases). This CDR3 comprises 17 residues. V shed 0 bases and J shed 4 bases, with 19 bases lying between them. Per the germline V gene, CDR1 is SGHRS and CDR2 is YFSETQ. DNA of the CDR3: TGCGCCAGCAGCTTGGGGCCCGGCCAGGGGATGAGCTATGGCTACACCTTC. Amino acids: CASSLGPGQGMSYGYTF.

This chain joins TRBV27 and TRBJ2-3; possibly TRBD2 for D (6 bases). Trimming took 5 bases from V and 0 from J, leaving 15 bases between them. The CDR3 has 16 amino acids. Germline CDR1 and CDR2: MNHEY and SMNVEV (reference sequence). Here the CDR3 DNA reads TGTGCCAGCAGTCCAGCGGGTGGTCCGAGCACAGATACGCAGTATTTT. Its protein is CASSPAGGPSTDTQYF.

The V call is TRBV11-2, the J call TRBJ2-7, with no clear D. The V end lost 1 base, the J end lost 2 bases, and 12 bases lay between the germline ends. The germline V gene encodes CDR1 SGHAT and CDR2 FQNNGV. The CDR3 consists of 15 residues. CDR3 bases: TGTGCCAGCAGCTTAGGGGCAGGAAGAGCCTACGAGCAGTACTTC. Its translation is CASSLGAGRAYEQYF.

This sequence joins TRBV6-5 and TRBJ1-2; tentatively, D is TRBD1 (5 bases). V was trimmed by 4 bases and J by 1 base, leaving 16 bases between them. In germline, CDR1 is MNHEY, CDR2 SVGAGI. This CDR3 has 16 amino acids. The CDR3 is CASSSRDGTLNYGYTF. Here the CDR3 DNA reads TGTGCCAGCAGTTCTCGTGACGGGACTCTTAACTATGGCTACACCTTC.

The sample holds a few counts of this clone. A junction boundary mismatches the germline segment, possibly from a read error. V is TRBV7-7 and J is TRBJ2-7; TRBD2 aligns across 7 bases. Germline V gene sequence: CDR1 SSHAT, CDR2 FNYEAQ (reference sequence). There are 16 residues in the CDR3. CDR3 region: CASSLAETGGPYEQYF. CDR3 nucleotide sequence: TGTGCTAGCAGCTTAGCGGAGACGGGAGGCCCCTACGAGCAGTACTTC.

This chain connects TRBV5-4 to TRBJ2-7; D unresolved. This CDR3 has 15 residues. Germline CDR1 SGHNT, CDR2 YYREEE (reference sequence). V was shortened by 4 bases and J by 2 bases, with 16 bases between the two germline ends. CDR3 protein: CASSQRSWNTYEQYF. DNA for the CDR3: TGTGCCAGCAGCCAGCGCTCATGGAATACCTACGAGCAGTACTTC. The full variable domain, with the rest looked up from reference TRBV5-4 and TRBJ2-7, is ETGVTQSPTHLIKTRGQQVTLRCSSQSGHNTVSWYQQALGQGPQFIFQYYREEENGRGNFPPRFSGLQFPNYSSELNVNALELDDSALYLCASSQRSWNTYEQYFGPGTRLTVT.

The chain couples TRBV4-2 to TRBJ2-3, with TRBD2 matching over 11 bases. V was pared by 1 base and J by 1 base, with 7 bases of the junction left unmatched. CDR1 and CDR2 (germline): LGHNA, YNFKEQ. The CDR3 runs 18 residues. The CDR3 DNA follows: TGTGCCAGCAGCCAAGTAGAAAAACTAGCGGGAGGCACAGATACGCAGTATTTT. Translated, it gives CASSQVEKLAGGTDTQYF.

This chain uses TRBV7-2 with TRBJ2-7; 7 nucleotides match TRBD1. Germline trimming cut 5 bases from V and 3 bases from J; bases unmatched to any gene: 7. Germline V gene lookup returns CDR1 SGHTA and CDR2 FQGNSA. This CDR3 spans 14 amino acids. The CDR3 coding sequence is TGTGCCAGCAGCCCCGAGGGGGCAAACTACGAGCAGTACTTC. It encodes CASSPEGANYEQYF.

The CDR3 nucleotides read TGCAGCGTTGTCGGGCAGGGGACCGGCTATGGCTACACCTTC. Protein product: CSVVGQGTGYGYTF. This chain joins TRBV29-1 and TRBJ1-2; weak D call: TRBD1 (6 bases). V was trimmed by 4 bases and J by 4 bases, leaving 16 bases between them. CDR1 is SQVTM, CDR2 ANQGSEA, per germline. The CDR3 extends over 14 amino acids.